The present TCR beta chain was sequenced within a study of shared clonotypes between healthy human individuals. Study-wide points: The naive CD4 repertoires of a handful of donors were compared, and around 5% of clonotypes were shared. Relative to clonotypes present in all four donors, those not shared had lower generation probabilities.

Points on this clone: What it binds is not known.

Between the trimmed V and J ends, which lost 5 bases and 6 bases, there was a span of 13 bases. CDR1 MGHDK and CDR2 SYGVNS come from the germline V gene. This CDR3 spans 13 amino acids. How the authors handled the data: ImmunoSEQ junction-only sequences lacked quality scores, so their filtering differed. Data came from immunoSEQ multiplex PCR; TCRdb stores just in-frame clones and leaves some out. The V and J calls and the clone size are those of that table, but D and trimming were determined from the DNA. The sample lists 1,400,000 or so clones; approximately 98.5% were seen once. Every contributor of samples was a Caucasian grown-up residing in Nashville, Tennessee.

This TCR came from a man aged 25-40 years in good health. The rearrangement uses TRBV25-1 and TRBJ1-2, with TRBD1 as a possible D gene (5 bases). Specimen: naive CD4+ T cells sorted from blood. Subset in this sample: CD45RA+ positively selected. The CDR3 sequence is CASSRGRRDGYTF. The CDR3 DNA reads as TGTGCCAGCAGTCGGGGCCGACGAGATGGCTACACCTTC.